This TCR beta chain was profiled in a study of blood T cells in healthy people across ages (dated by TCRdb to the mid-2010s). Looking at the study overall: In model experiments, template switching captured roughly one uniquely barcoded TCR beta cDNA molecule for every two T cells. For two donors (one aged 18 to 30 and one aged 80 or older), the study analyzed two additional independent replicas of 1 million unique cDNA reads from the same blood draw. The study measured age-related changes in TCR beta repertoire diversity using deep sequencing normalized with unique cDNA molecular identifiers. The donors were split into four age groups: young (average roughly 15 years), middle-aged (roughly 40), aged (roughly 65) and long-lived (over 80). What the research found in general, with its limitations: Donor CMV infection status was unknown, potentially confounding age-related changes in expanded clonotypes. Compared with the aged group, more naive CD4+ T cells, fewer expanded clones and increased TCR diversity were shown by the long-lived group, suggesting age selection. A strong correlation was found between observed TCR beta diversity and the percentage of naive T cells measured by flow cytometry. Because profiling used bulk unsorted PBMCs, naive and antigen-experienced compartments could not be compared conclusively. Estimates of total diversity based on one million sequenced T cells were regarded as lower bounds and as underestimates. As age increased, observed TCR beta diversity per million T cells dropped in a roughly linear way, and a significant reduction was already evident by age 40.

Systemically healthy Caucasian individuals from Russia, some 38 in total and aged roughly 6 to 100 years, were included as donors. Each donor gave 8 to 10 milliliters of peripheral blood, collected into EDTA-treated Vacutainer tubes. Ficoll-Paque density-gradient centrifugation was used to isolate PBMCs, with at least 6.5 million obtained per sample. Trizol reagent was used to extract total RNA from PBMCs, with at least 5.5 micrograms per sample. For every donor, flow cytometry on a PBMC aliquot measured the percentage of naive CD45RAhigh/CD27high T cells. Libraries were prepared through 5' RACE. The instrument was an Illumina HiSeq 2500. A second PCR of roughly 7 to 12 cycles was run with a J-beta primer mix and a sample-barcoded 5' primer. A template-switch 5' adaptor carrying 12 random nucleotides introduced a unique molecular identifier onto each TCR beta cDNA molecule. At least 2.5 million CDR3-containing paired-end reads were obtained from each sample. The Mint cDNA synthesis kit, primed by a TRBC-specific oligonucleotide, was used to synthesize first-strand cDNA from all RNA. After uracil-DNA glycosylase treatment, a first 18-cycle PCR used universal primers M1SS and BC2_uni_R on all cDNA. Per the source publication's procedure: For normalization, 1 million high-quality reads, each with a distinct molecular identifier, were randomly selected from each sample. Instead of being binned into consensus sequences, reads with shared molecular identifiers were discarded. MiTCR, set to a Q25 quality threshold and the strictest error-elimination algorithm, was used for CDR3 identification, clonotype clustering and error correction. A nonparametric unseen species model with Euler transformation was used to estimate a lower bound on total TCR beta diversity. TCRdb reworked the public reads: Q25 trimming with fastp, MiXCR clone assembly, productive beta chains retained. Entries are consolidated by CDR3 protein sequence, retaining the most common genes and DNA. For this entry, the V and J calls and clone size follow TCRdb and not the study's own pipeline. The sample table lists approximately 960,000 distinct CDR3 sequences, roughly 28% of them with a count of one. The top ten clonotypes cover roughly 10% of the sample.

Trimming costs V 5 bases and J 7 bases, and their ends lie 14 bases apart. From the cysteine up to the phenylalanine, the CDR3 has a length of 13 residues. Just CDR3 DNA is preserved here, 39 bases in frame from base 1. According to the germline V gene (reference sequence), CDR1 reads DFQATT and CDR2 reads SNEGSKA. With regard to this clonotype: This receptor's antigen is unknown. No per-base quality is available; no much larger clone lies one base away.

A further study also used this sample, focusing on T cells of mothers and their children. The second study's authors report: Nine systemically healthy Caucasian individuals served as donors, namely three mothers together with their six children. cDNA synthesis consumed the entire amount of extracted RNA, loaded at approximately 1.6 ug RNA in each 15 ul reaction. Sample barcodes and 2-4 random nucleotides were added via the M1S primer in the second PCR. Each mother yielded over 8.5 million TCR beta CDR3 reads and each child 2.5 million to 3 million reads. TCR recombination output is similarly shaped by thymic selection in related and unrelated pairs, with a minor effect exerted by inherited differences. Normalized repertoire overlap in related mother-child pairs was always slightly higher than in unrelated mother-child pairs, but the difference was never significant. Persistent microchimeric T cell clones were not detected, at a sensitivity of 95 to 100 clones per million clonotypes. In the study, deep NGS was used to compare the TCR beta repertoires of mothers and children, and features distinguishing related mother-child pairs from unrelated individuals were sought. The mean age was roughly 40 +/- 4 years for the mothers and 11 +/- 4 years for the children. After adapters were ligated using NEBNext reagents, the libraries underwent 100+100 nt paired-end sequencing on an Illumina HiSeq 2000. Mother and child libraries were prepared a month apart and sequenced in separate runs to prevent cross-contamination. For each donor, between about 450,000 and 2,300,000 distinct TCR beta clonotypes were identified. Naive TCR beta clonotypes were estimated from low-frequency clonotypes matched to each donor's FACS-determined naive share, without sorting.

The sequence joins TRBV20-1 to TRBJ1-4; too little of a D gene remains to name it. This TCR was sampled from a woman aged 35 to 49 in good health. The sequenced sample was blood. The bases read TGCAGTGCTCCAGTCGCGGGTGGTGAAAAACTGTTTTTT. The translation is CSAPVAGGEKLFF.